These 27 T cell receptor beta chains originate from one sample sequenced in a study of blood T cell repertoires in COVID-19. Assay used: immunoSEQ multiplex PCR; TCRdb lists only in-frame clones, some missing. The sample includes about 46,000 clones, 87% of them seen just once. Sample: peripheral blood. The receptors derive from a human donor in a cohort sampled during active COVID-19.

V and J are TRBV11-3 and TRBJ2-7; 11 bases fit TRBD1. CDR1 and CDR2 (germline): SGHNT, YENEEA. This CDR3 region has 14 residues. J gave up 6 bases and V 5 bases, and 6 bases lay outside the gene matches. CDR3 bases: TGTGCCAGCAGCCTTACCGGGACAGGGGGCGAGCAGTACTTC. Its translation is CASSLTGTGGEQYF.

The chain carries TRBV23-1 and TRBJ2-7; tentatively, D is TRBD1 (6 bases). TRBV23-1 is an ORF; its function is uncertain. Trimming pared 3 bases from V and 0 bases from J, leaving 12 bases between. CDR3 size: 15 residues. The CDR3 spells CASSHRGHSSYEQYF. The CDR3 coding sequence is TGCGCCAGCAGTCATAGGGGACATAGCTCCTACGAGCAGTACTTC.

This clone was found once. CDR3 in amino acids: CASSSVGGRETQYF. The CDR3 DNA is TGTGCCAGCAGCTCCGTCGGGGGGCGAGAGACCCAGTACTTC. The V gene is TRBV7-9, the J gene TRBJ2-5; D possibly corresponds to TRBD2 (7 bases). From germline, CDR1 is SEHNR and CDR2 FQNEAQ (reference sequence). The CDR3 is 14 residues long. The V end was cut by 4 bases, the J end by 4 bases, with 13 bases between.

The chain couples TRBV28 to TRBJ1-2; 9 bases line up with TRBD1. CDR1 is MDHEN and CDR2 is SYDVKM in the germline V gene. The CDR3 extends over 15 amino acids. Trimming at V came to 6 bases and at J to 8 bases, leaving 13 bases not matched to a gene. The CDR3 here is CASRGLGQGFWGYTF. The CDR3 region has the DNA TGTGCCAGCAGGGGCCTGGGACAGGGCTTCTGGGGCTACACCTTC.

The J gene is TRBJ2-5, the V gene TRBV7-2; 7 bases fit TRBD2. The V gene's germline CDR1 is SGHTA and CDR2 FQGNSA. This CDR3 is 14 amino acids long. The ends lost 4 bases at V and 5 bases at J; junction bases unmatched: 7. The DNA of the CDR3 is TGTGCCAGCAGCTACGGCGGGGGAGGGGAGACCCAGTACTTC. Translating it yields CASSYGGGGETQYF.

The chain couples TRBV5-1 to TRBJ2-5, with 7 bases aligning to TRBD1. Germline V CDR1 and CDR2: SGHRS, YFSETQ. The junction had 11 bases not matched to a gene; V was cut back by 4 bases and J by 2 bases. The CDR3 runs 16 residues. The CDR3 DNA reads as TGCGCCAGCAGCCTACAAGGACAGGACATACAAGAGACCCAGTACTTC. Its translation is CASSLQGQDIQETQYF.

The CDR3 reads CASSTDPTGNTEAFF. CDR3 sequence (DNA): TGTGCCAGCAGCACAGACCCAACAGGAAACACTGAAGCTTTCTTT. This chain joins TRBV27 and TRBJ1-1, with D possibly being TRBD1 (5 bases). CDR1 MNHEY and CDR2 SMNVEV come from the germline V gene (reference sequence). V gave up 6 bases and J gave up 2 bases, with 16 bases separating them. This CDR3 region has 15 residues.

This clone was observed a few times. V and J are TRBV2 and TRBJ2-1; 7 bases align to TRBD2. CDR3 length equals 13 residues. Trimming cost V 6 bases and J 6 bases; bases outside gene matches: 5. CDR1 and CDR2 (germline): SNHLY, FYNNEI. Here the CDR3 reads CASSPGLFNEQFF. DNA of the CDR3: TGTGCCAGCAGCCCGGGACTATTCAATGAGCAGTTCTTC.

The V call is TRBV7-9, the J call TRBJ1-2, with D perhaps TRBD1 (6 bases). Looked up from germline, CDR1 is SEHNR and CDR2 is FQNEAQ (reference sequence). The CDR3 is 16 amino acids. Trimming stripped 1 base from V and 6 bases from J, with 18 bases between. CDR3 region: CASSLVNTWGRDGYTF. CDR3 nucleotide sequence: TGTGCCAGCAGCTTAGTGAATACCTGGGGGCGCGATGGCTACACCTTC.

This chain joins TRBV19 and TRBJ1-5, with D possibly being TRBD1 (5 bases). The V and J ends lost 6 bases and 7 bases respectively, with 16 bases between them. CDR1 and CDR2 from the germline V gene are LNHDA and SQIVND (reference sequence). The CDR3 is 14 residues long. DNA of the CDR3: TGTGCCAGTAGAGGATTTAGGGGTGAGCAGCCCCAGCATTTT. It translates to CASRGFRGEQPQHF.

The chain combines TRBV5-4 with TRBJ1-1; no firm D call. Between the trimmed V and J ends, which lost 3 bases and 0 bases, there was a span of 15 bases. From germline, CDR1 is SGHNT and CDR2 YYREEE (reference sequence). CDR3 length: 16 amino acids. In DNA, the CDR3 is TGTGCCAGCAGCTCGGGGAGGGTGAAGATGAACACTGAAGCTTTCTTT. It translates to CASSSGRVKMNTEAFF.

This chain uses TRBV6-2 or TRBV6-3 with TRBJ1-2; 7 positions agree with TRBD1. The CDR3 runs 14 residues. The V gene end was trimmed by 6 bases and the J gene end by 5 bases; junction bases not matched to a gene: 9. Germline V gives CDR1 MNHEY, CDR2 SVGEGT. This CDR3 reads CASSPLGQIYGYTF. The CDR3 DNA sequence: TGTGCCAGCAGCCCACTGGGACAGATTTATGGCTACACCTTC.

The chain links TRBV5-4 to TRBJ2-2; a weak D match, TRBD2 (6 bases). Germline CDR1 SGHNT, CDR2 YYREEE (reference sequence). CDR3 length equals 15 residues. V gave up 5 bases and J gave up 2 bases, with 13 bases separating them. The CDR3 nucleotides are TGTGCCAGCAGAAGGATGGGGGGTAACACCGGGGAGCTGTTTTTT. It translates to CASRRMGGNTGELFF.

The V gene is TRBV19, the J gene TRBJ1-2; D not certain. CDR1 and CDR2 (germline): LNHDA, SQIVND (reference sequence). Deletions cut 2 bases from V and 4 bases from J, with 8 bases between. This CDR3 is built from 13 residues. The CDR3 region is CASSISAIYGYTF. The CDR3 DNA follows: TGTGCCAGTAGTATATCAGCGATCTATGGCTACACCTTC.

The genes are TRBV23-1 and TRBJ1-5, with D possibly being TRBD1 (5 bases). TRBV23-1 is given ORF status, its function remaining uncertain. V was clipped by 0 bases and J by 5 bases, with 17 bases between them. This CDR3 is 17 amino acids long. For the CDR3, the DNA is TGCGCCAGCAGTCAATCCCCAGACAGTGATGGGGATCAGCCCCAGCATTTT. Its protein is CASSQSPDSDGDQPQHF.

This clone was seen just once. The J gene is TRBJ1-1, the V gene TRBV5-4; TRBD1 is a possible D gene (6 bases). The CDR3 has 12 residues. Germline CDR1 and CDR2: SGHNT and YYREEE (reference sequence). V was cut by 6 bases and J by 7 bases, with 13 bases left in between. The CDR3 spells CASITGYGEAFF. In DNA, the CDR3 is TGTGCCAGCATCACAGGGTATGGTGAAGCTTTCTTT. Using reference TRBV5-4 and TRBJ1-1 for the parts outside the CDR3, the full variable domain is ETGVTQSPTHLIKTRGQQVTLRCSSQSGHNTVSWYQQALGQGPQFIFQYYREEENGRGNFPPRFSGLQFPNYSSELNVNALELDDSALYLCASITGYGEAFFGQGTRLTVV.

The rearrangement joins TRBV15 to TRBJ2-3, with a possible D match to TRBD2 (5 bases). Between the trimmed V and J ends, which lost 4 bases and 0 bases, there was a span of 11 bases. CDR1 is LNHNV and CDR2 is YYDKDF in the germline V gene (reference sequence). The CDR3 is 15 residues long. The CDR3 loop reads CATSIEQRSTDTQYF. The DNA of the CDR3 is TGTGCCACCAGCATAGAACAGCGGAGCACAGATACGCAGTATTTT.

The chain combines TRBV13 with TRBJ1-1; 10 bases are shared with TRBD1. The CDR3 length is 14 residues. CDR1 is PRHDT, CDR2 FYEKMQ, per germline (reference sequence). V lost 8 bases and J lost 1; bases outside the gene matches: 4. Here the CDR3 reads CASRTGGENTEAFF. CDR3 nucleotides: TGTGCCAGCCGGACAGGGGGAGAGAACACTGAAGCTTTCTTT.

This clone was recorded only once. The chain recombines TRBV3-1 (or the pseudogene TRBV3-2) with TRBJ2-7; maybe TRBD2 (5 bases). Between the trimmed V and J ends, which lost 4 bases and 2 bases, there was a span of 12 bases. The CDR3 loop spans 14 amino acids. Germline CDR1 is LGHDT and CDR2 is YNNKEL (reference sequence). Here the CDR3 reads CASSRASNPYEQYF. The CDR3 nucleotides are TGTGCCAGCAGCCGGGCTAGCAATCCCTACGAGCAGTACTTC.

The rearrangement links TRBV5-4 to TRBJ2-7; 13 positions match TRBD2. In germline, CDR1 is SGHNT, CDR2 YYREEE (reference sequence). The CDR3 loop spans 14 amino acids. Trimming at V came to 4 bases and at J to 7 bases, leaving 5 bases not matched to a gene. Here the CDR3 reads CASSHRTSGGEQYF. The CDR3 DNA follows: TGTGCCAGCAGCCACCGGACTAGCGGGGGAGAGCAGTACTTC.

This rearrangement joins TRBV7-6 to TRBJ2-2; TRBD2 matches at 13 bases. Germline V CDR1 and CDR2: SGHVS, FNYEAQ. Trimming removed 5 bases from V and 3 bases from J; junction bases left unmatched: 6. This CDR3 has 17 amino acids. CDR3 coding DNA: TGTGCCAGCAGCCTAACTAGCGGGGGGGTGGACACCGGGGAGCTGTTTTTT. This gives the protein CASSLTSGGVDTGELFF.

The chain couples TRBV7-9 to TRBJ2-2, with D maybe TRBD2 (7 bases). V lost 5 bases and J lost 1, with 14 bases in between. CDR1 SEHNR and CDR2 FQNEAQ come from the germline V gene (reference sequence). CDR3 length: 16 residues. CDR3 DNA: TGTGCCAGCAGCCCCGAGGGGGGGAGGAACACCGGGGAGCTGTTTTTT. Translation gives CASSPEGGRNTGELFF.

This clone was detected only once. CDR3 nucleotide sequence: TGTGCCTGGAGTCTTGTCTTCCGGAGGGATCGGCACGGCTACACCTTC. Translating it yields CAWSLVFRRDRHGYTF. V gene TRBV30 combines with J gene TRBJ1-2; D remains ambiguous. V was trimmed by 2 bases and J by 8 bases, leaving 24 bases between them. The CDR3 contains 16 residues. Germline CDR1 reads GTSNPN; CDR2 reads SVGIG (reference sequence).

This chain joins TRBV10-1 and TRBJ2-3; D remains unclear. The CDR3 extends over 10 amino acids. Germline loops: CDR1 WNHNN, CDR2 SYGVQD (reference sequence). The V and J ends lost 3 bases and 8 bases respectively, with 3 bases between them. The CDR3 here is CASSDGTQYF. CDR3 sequence (DNA): TGCGCCAGCAGTGACGGTACGCAGTATTTT.

This chain connects TRBV7-3 to TRBJ1-3; 8 nucleotides line up with TRBD1. Looked up from germline, CDR1 is SGHTA and CDR2 is FQGTGA. The ends lost 6 bases at V and 3 bases at J; junction bases unmatched: 7. The CDR3 contains 15 residues. For the CDR3, the DNA is TGTGCCAGCAGATCAGACAGGGGCGATGGAAACACCATATATTTT. This encodes CASRSDRGDGNTIYF.

The rearrangement uses TRBV4-1 and TRBJ2-2, with 10 bases identical to TRBD2. V lost 2 bases and J lost 4; bases outside the gene matches: 7. The CDR3 sequence is 17 residues long. Germline V gene lookup returns CDR1 MGHRA and CDR2 YSYEKL. CDR3 coding DNA: TGCGCCAGCAGCCAACATAGCGGGGGGTGGGGCACCGGGGAGCTGTTTTTT. Protein sequence: CASSQHSGGWGTGELFF.

This clone was seen a single time. CDR3 nucleotides: TGTGCCAGCAGCGGGGGACAGACCATGAACACTGAAGCTTTCTTT. Its translation is CASSGGQTMNTEAFF. The chain is built from TRBV9 and TRBJ1-1; 7 positions match TRBD1. Trimming at V came to 3 bases and at J to 0 bases, leaving 5 bases not matched to a gene. The germline V gene has CDR1 SGDLS and CDR2 YYNGEE. The CDR3 is 15 residues long.